This T cell receptor beta chain was documented in a study of T cells expressing NK-cell markers (dated by TCRdb to about 2020). General notes on the study: Three sorted T-cell subsets (CD3+CD56+NKG2C+, CD3+CD56+NKG2C- and CD3+CD56-NKG2C+) from seven to nine donors had their TCR beta-chain repertoires profiled. Seven of the eight sequenced donors were HCMV-seropositive and one was HCMV-seronegative. The eight sequenced donors were randomly selected healthy volunteers, three men and five women. Illumina HiSeq 2000/2500, MiSeq or NextSeq was used to sequence libraries as 2 x 150 bp reads. Broader findings and caveats from the paper: Whether the expanded NKG2C-expressing T cell clones were specific for HCMV antigens remained unclear. In roughly 6 donors, the dominant CD3+CD56+NKG2C+ clonotypes were among the top 10 CD8+ clonotypes and accounted for about 1.0-7.0% of CD8+ T cells. Those dominant clonotypes were again the most abundant among CD3+CD56-NKG2C+ cells in a handful of donors, at about 25-60.1%.

Remarks on this clonotype: The clone's antigen remains unknown.

To determine HCMV serostatus, a commercial ELISA kit was used to detect HCMV-specific IgG in serum. Ficoll density gradient centrifugation was used to isolate peripheral blood mononuclear cells from blood. Reading the germline V gene (reference sequence) gives CDR1 PRHDT and CDR2 FYEKMQ. Its CDR3 holds 16 amino acids, cysteine through phenylalanine. No DNA has been recorded. The reads were generated on an Illumina HiSeq 2000. The TCR beta cDNA libraries were made using 5'RACE template switching, a step that added both a universal primer site and unique molecular identifiers. cDNA synthesis was primed from the TCR beta constant segment, followed by two successive PCR amplification steps. In the original analysis: MIGEC was used to demultiplex reads and group reads by UMI, and MiTCR was used to assemble and quantify clonotypes. To remove erroneous sequences, TCR cDNA sequences were retained only when supported by two or more reads. The tcR package was used for downstream repertoire analysis, with clonotypes matched between fractions based on CDR3 nucleotide sequence plus V segment. VDJmatch was used to annotate antigen specificity against VDJdb, with one amino acid substitution in CDR3 allowed. TCRdb reprocessed the reads, reporting each CDR3 protein sequence once and no DNA. The authors' filters were not applied to this entry. For this sample, the table gives 350,000 to 450,000 distinct CDR3 sequences. 5.2% of the sample belongs to the ten largest clones.

The sequence is built from TRBV13 and TRBJ1-5; no DNA is available, so the TRBD1 call from TCRdb remains unchecked. The TCR was taken from a man aged 18 to 69 in good health. The sequencing input was blood T cells: a sorted CD56 or NKG2C T cell subset, CD4+ or CD8+ T cells, or bulk PBMC T cells (not recorded which). The CDR3 region has the sequence CASSRTGGRSNQPQHF.